This T cell receptor beta chain was sequenced during a study of T cell responses to AZD1222 COVID-19 vaccine. Study-wide results and limits: No day 14 peak samples; only post-peak repertoires were characterized. Just five to seven AZD1222 recipients tested seropositive at baseline.

As concerns this clone: Its antigen remains unknown.

Only in-frame clones appear in the TCRdb table, and some are missing; sequencing was by immunoSEQ multiplex PCR. Of about 120,000 clones listed, roughly nine tenths are singletons. The CDR3 sequence is 15 residues long. Germline CDR1 is MNHEY and CDR2 is SVGEGT. V lost 4 bases to trimming and J lost 0 bases; unmatched junction nucleotides: 2. This receptor was taken from an adult in good health. Sequences were derived from peripheral blood, sampled on day 0 of AZD1222 vaccination. The chain employs TRBV6-2 or TRBV6-3 and TRBJ2-7; 11 nucleotides line up with TRBD2. For the CDR3, the DNA is TGTGCCAGCAGTTCACTAGCGGGAGCCTCCTACGAGCAGTACGTC. Its translation: CASSSLAGASYEQYV.